Listed below are T cell receptor beta chains from one sample, sequenced in a study of cytomegalovirus exposure and HLA in healthy donors. Data came from immunoSEQ multiplex PCR; TCRdb stores just in-frame clones and leaves some out. The sample yields tens of thousands of clones, approximately 76% seen once. The sequencing sample was made of PBMCs. The receptors shown here come from a woman in her 30s in good health and CMV-seropositive. CDR3s include the opening cysteine and the closing phenylalanine or tryptophan.

CDR3aa: CASSLGGTNTEAFF; v_gene: TRBV11-2; j_gene: TRBJ1-1
CDR3aa: CASSWGDRGYTF; v_gene: TRBV11-2; j_gene: TRBJ1-2
CDR3aa: CASSPAGFLSSGNTIYF; v_gene: TRBV11-2; j_gene: TRBJ1-3
CDR3aa: CASSPESAYGYTF; v_gene: TRBV18; j_gene: TRBJ1-2
CDR3aa: CATSREGGYEQYF; v_gene: TRBV15; j_gene: TRBJ2-7
CDR3aa: CASSLSGNTGNTIYF; v_gene: TRBV9; j_gene: TRBJ1-3
CDR3aa: CSSSNIVRANSYNEQFF; v_gene: TRBV7-9; j_gene: TRBJ2-1
CDR3aa: CAWSVRSVQETQYF; v_gene: TRBV30; j_gene: TRBJ2-5
CDR3aa: CASSFLEGEKAYEQYF; v_gene: TRBV5-1; j_gene: -
CDR3aa: CASSEVGGDYGYTF; v_gene: TRBV6-1; j_gene: TRBJ1-2
CDR3aa: CASSPGQPYNEQFF; v_gene: TRBV5-4; j_gene: TRBJ2-1
CDR3aa: CASSRTSGGAASTDTQYF; v_gene: TRBV5-6; j_gene: TRBJ2-3
CDR3aa: CASSLGLRGGYGYTF; v_gene: TRBV18; j_gene: TRBJ1-2
CDR3aa: CASSPRTTTGETQYF; v_gene: TRBV9; j_gene: TRBJ2-5
CDR3aa: CASSITKGQGGTGELFF; v_gene: TRBV28; j_gene: TRBJ2-2
CDR3aa: CASSSPGSNYEQYF; v_gene: TRBV5-4; j_gene: TRBJ2-7
CDR3aa: CASSLGTGGKETQYF; v_gene: TRBV6-5; j_gene: TRBJ2-5
CDR3aa: CASSANLNSYEQYF; v_gene: TRBV9; j_gene: TRBJ2-7
CDR3aa: CASSYGGRAFGELFF; v_gene: TRBV6-6; j_gene: TRBJ2-2
CDR3aa: CASSPSTGHEQFF; v_gene: TRBV5-5; j_gene: TRBJ2-1